This T cell receptor beta chain emerged from a study of blood T cell repertoires in COVID-19. Study details: From T cells, B-cell-depleted T cells, or PBMCs came the material, which was cDNA or gDNA.

Here immunoSEQ multiplex PCR was the method, and the copy in TCRdb shows in-frame clones only, minus some. The profile shows under 450,000 clones, more than 85% of them singletons. Everyone who took part was roughly 18 to 89 years old, and they came from 24 US areas. Participant reports of clinical history set cohort assignment. Individuals in the exposed group had encountered a COVID-19 case within 2 weeks preceding study entry. Germline CDR1 and CDR2: SGHRS and YFSETQ. The CDR3 is 15 amino acids. Trimming pared 4 bases from V and 0 bases from J, leaving 13 bases between. This chain uses TRBV5-1 with TRBJ1-1; D gene unclear. Specimen: PBMCs or T cells enriched from blood (not recorded which). This TCR was recovered from a woman aged 40 to 50 who had been exposed to COVID-19. In DNA, the CDR3 is TGCGCCAGCAGCCCGGTTCACCCCATGAACACTGAAGCTTTCTTT. It encodes CASSPVHPMNTEAFF.